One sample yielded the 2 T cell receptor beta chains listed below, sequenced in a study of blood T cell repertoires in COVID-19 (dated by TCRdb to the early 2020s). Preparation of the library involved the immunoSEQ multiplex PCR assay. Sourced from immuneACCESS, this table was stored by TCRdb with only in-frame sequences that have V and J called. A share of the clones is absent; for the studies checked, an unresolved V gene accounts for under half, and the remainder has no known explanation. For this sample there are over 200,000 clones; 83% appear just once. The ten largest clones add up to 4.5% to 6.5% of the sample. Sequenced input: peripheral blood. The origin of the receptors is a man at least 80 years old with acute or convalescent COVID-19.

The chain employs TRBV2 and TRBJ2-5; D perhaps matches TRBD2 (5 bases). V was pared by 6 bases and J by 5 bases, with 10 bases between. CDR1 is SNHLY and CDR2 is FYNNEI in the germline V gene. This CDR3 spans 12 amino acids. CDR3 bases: TGTGCCAGCAGGTGGGAGAGGGAGACCCAGTACTTC. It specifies CASRWERETQYF.

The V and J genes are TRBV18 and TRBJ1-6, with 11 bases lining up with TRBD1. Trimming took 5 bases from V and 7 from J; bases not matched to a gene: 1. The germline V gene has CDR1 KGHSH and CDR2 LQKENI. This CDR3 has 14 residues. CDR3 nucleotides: TGTGCCAGCTCAGGGGACAGGGGGAATTCACCCCTCCACTTT. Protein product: CASSGDRGNSPLHF.